These 32 T cell receptor beta chains came from one sample sequenced in a study of cytomegalovirus exposure and HLA in healthy donors. This PCR relied on a set of 60 Vbeta primers and 13 Jbeta primers. Here immunoSEQ multiplex PCR was the method, and the copy in TCRdb shows in-frame clones only, minus some. The data contain 95,000 to 150,000 clones, about 76% of them singletons. Sequences were obtained from PBMCs. The receptors derive from a woman aged 55-70 years in good health and CMV-seropositive.

A remark on this clone: The CDR3 ends on some other residue instead of the conserved phenylalanine or tryptophan, so this is likely a read error. No DNA is shown, since the ends of the CDR3 on it are uncertain; the CDR3 is the one TCRdb lists. The CDR3 sequence: CARGGEWARL. J is TRBJ2-7 and V is TRBV10-1; the table's D call of TRBD2 was not tested on the DNA. Germline CDR1 is WNHNN and CDR2 is SYGVQD (reference sequence). The length of the CDR3 is 10 amino acids, counting both ends.

The chain employs TRBV10-3 and TRBJ2-2; D not resolved. There are 13 residues in the CDR3. CDR1 and CDR2 (germline): ENHRY, SYGVKD. Trimming removed 3 bases at V and 5 bases at J, with 7 bases between. CDR3 sequence reads: CAISESGTGELFF. The CDR3 nucleotides are TGTGCCATCAGTGAATCCGGGACCGGGGAGCTGTTTTTT.

This CDR3 is CASSLSRNEQFF. The DNA for the CDR3 is TGTGCCAGCAGCTTAAGCCGGAATGAGCAGTTCTTC. The chain combines TRBV5-8 with TRBJ2-1; D call uncertain. V gave up 2 bases and J gave up 7 bases, with 7 bases separating them. Looked up from germline, CDR1 is SGHTS and CDR2 is YDEGEE. This CDR3 is built from 12 residues.

As concerns this clone: One end of the junction fails to match germline, which may point to a read error. The rearrangement uses TRBV7-9 and TRBJ1-2; D remains ambiguous. The CDR3 sequence is 12 residues long. CDR1 and CDR2 from the germline V gene are SEHNR and FQNEAQ (reference sequence). The CDR3 bases are TGTGCCAGCAGCTTAGAGATGGCATCGCCTCCCTTC. This translates into CASSLEMASPPF.

The gene calls are TRBV4-1 and TRBJ2-7; 7 bases are shared with TRBD2. Trimming removed 1 base from V and 1 base from J; junction bases left unmatched: 13. This CDR3 is built from 18 residues. The germline V gene has CDR1 MGHRA and CDR2 YSYEKL. The CDR3 loop reads CASSQGAGSSSGSYEQYF. DNA of the CDR3: TGCGCCAGCAGCCAAGGGGCCGGGTCGTCTAGCGGTTCCTACGAGCAGTACTTC.

V usage is TRBV5-6 and J usage is TRBJ2-3, with 7 positions matching TRBD1. The length of the CDR3 is 14 residues. The V gene's germline CDR1 is SGHDT and CDR2 YYEEEE. The V gene end was trimmed by 2 bases and the J gene end by 6 bases; junction bases not matched to a gene: 6. The CDR3 nucleotides read TGTGCCAGCAGCTTAAGACAGGGAGCGGATACGCAGTATTTT. Amino acid sequence: CASSLRQGADTQYF.

In nucleotides, the CDR3 is TGCAGCGCGGGACAGGGAAACACAGATACGCAGTATTTT. This sequence encodes CSAGQGNTDTQYF. V is TRBV29-1 and J is TRBJ2-3; 9 bases are shared with TRBD1. J lost 2 bases, V lost 7 bases, and 4 bases had no gene match. Per the germline V gene, CDR1 is SQVTM and CDR2 is ANQGSEA. This CDR3 spans 13 amino acids.

A single count supports this clone. The chain combines TRBV5-1 with TRBJ1-1, with D uncertain. Germline CDR1 is SGHRS and CDR2 is YFSETQ. The ends were cut back, 4 bases at V and 0 bases at J, with 13 bases in the middle. There are 15 residues in the CDR3. The CDR3 protein is CASSGQEQMNTEAFF. In DNA, the CDR3 is TGCGCCAGCAGCGGGCAGGAACAGATGAACACTGAAGCTTTCTTT.

This chain links TRBV7-8 with TRBJ2-2; TRBD1 matches at 10 bases. Per germline, CDR1 SGHVS and CDR2 FQNEAQ. There are 15 residues in the CDR3. With V trimmed by 1 base and J by 5 bases, 1 base remained unmatched. Written as DNA, the CDR3 is TGTGCCAGCAGCTTAGGACAGGGGGCGACCGGGGAGCTGTTTTTT. It is translated as CASSLGQGATGELFF.

This clone was detected only once. This chain joins TRBV11-2 and TRBJ1-2; a possible D gene is TRBD1 (5 bases). The CDR3 has 16 amino acids. The germline CDR1 and CDR2 sequences are SGHAT and FQNNGV. Between the trimmed V and J ends, which lost 0 bases and 0 bases, there was a span of 11 bases. The CDR3 sequence is CASSLEPTVSNYGYTF. The CDR3 coding sequence is TGTGCCAGCAGCTTAGAACCGACAGTCTCTAACTATGGCTACACCTTC.

CDR3 sequence (DNA): TGTGCCAGCAGCCAAGATCGGACAACCGGGGAGCTGTTTTTT. It translates to CASSQDRTTGELFF. V and J are TRBV14 and TRBJ2-2; TRBD1 might be the D (5 bases). The CDR3 consists of 14 residues. The germline gives CDR1 SGHDN, CDR2 FVKESK. V was cut by 0 bases and J by 5 bases, with 7 bases left in between.

This chain links TRBV7-8 with TRBJ2-5, with 8 bases lining up with TRBD2. The CDR3 loop spans 19 amino acids. Germline V gene lookup returns CDR1 SGHVS and CDR2 FQNEAQ. After removal of 5 bases from V and 5 bases from J, the junction contained 22 bases not matched to a gene. This chain's CDR3 is CASSTPTGGSGLVGETQYF. CDR3 DNA: TGTGCCAGCAGCACACCTACTGGGGGTTCGGGACTAGTGGGGGAGACCCAGTACTTC.

J is TRBJ2-1 and V is TRBV28; weak D call: TRBD2 (6 bases). This CDR3 region has 15 residues. V was pared by 5 bases and J by 6 bases, with 17 bases between. Germline V CDR1 and CDR2: MDHEN, SYDVKM. This CDR3 is CASSQAGSGLNEQFF. The CDR3 DNA is TGTGCCAGCAGTCAGGCCGGGAGCGGGCTCAATGAGCAGTTCTTC.

This rearrangement joins TRBV7-8 to TRBJ1-2, with 7 positions matching TRBD1. The CDR3 covers 15 residues. CDR1 SGHVS and CDR2 FQNEAQ come from the germline V gene. The junction had 6 bases not matched to a gene; V was cut back by 5 bases and J by 0 bases. The DNA for the CDR3 is TGTGCCAGCAGCCCGAGGGACAGTTCTAACTATGGCTACACCTTC. Residues: CASSPRDSSNYGYTF. Combining the CDR3 with reference TRBV7-8 and TRBJ1-2 gives the whole variable domain GAGVSQSPRYKVAKRGQDVALRCDPISGHVSLFWYQQALGQGPEFLTYFQNEAQLDKSGLPSDRFFAERPEGSVSTLKIQRTQQEDSAVYLCASSPRDSSNYGYTFGSGTRLTVV.

This chain links TRBV6-5 with TRBJ2-5; the D gene is possibly TRBD2 (5 bases). The germline V gene encodes CDR1 MNHEY and CDR2 SVGAGI. The V end was cut by 0 bases, the J end by 2 bases, with 7 bases between. The length of the CDR3 is 14 residues. As DNA, the CDR3 is TGTGCCAGCAGTTACTCAAGCGGTCAAGAGACCCAGTACTTC. Translating it yields CASSYSSGQETQYF.

The table lists this clone with many counts. The chain couples TRBV5-5 to TRBJ1-1; 8 nucleotides match TRBD1. Germline CDR1 is SGHKS and CDR2 is YYEKEE (reference sequence). The CDR3 covers 15 residues. Losses at the gene ends were 4 bases for V and 1 base for J; bases not matched to a gene: 6. The CDR3, as DNA: TGTGCCAGCAGCCCGAGGACAGGGCAGAACACTGAAGCTTTCTTT. Translation: CASSPRTGQNTEAFF. The full variable domain, rest sourced from reference TRBV5-5 and TRBJ1-1, is DAGVTQSPTHLIKTRGQQVTLRCSPISGHKSVSWYQQVLGQGPQFIFQYYEKEERGRGNFPDRFSARQFPNYSSELNVNALLLGDSALYLCASSPRTGQNTEAFFGQGTRLTVV.

This clone was picked up one time. The V call is TRBV9, the J call TRBJ1-4, with a possible D match to TRBD1 (6 bases). Germline values: CDR1 SGDLS, CDR2 YYNGEE. CDR3 length: 18 amino acids. V lost 4 bases and J lost 5, with 24 bases in between. In DNA form, the CDR3 reads TGTGCCAGCAGCCCGGGCGGAACACAGGGAGTCTTGAATGAAAAACTGTTTTTT. Translation gives CASSPGGTQGVLNEKLFF.

This sequence joins TRBV25-1 and TRBJ2-3, with D perhaps matching TRBD2 (6 bases). Germline CDR1 and CDR2: MGHDK and SYGVNS. V lost 1 base, J lost 5 bases, and 7 bases lay in between. The CDR3 spans 13 residues. The CDR3 is CASSESGGDTQYF. CDR3 in DNA: TGTGCCAGCAGTGAATCCGGGGGAGATACGCAGTATTTT.

V usage is TRBV6-6 and J usage is TRBJ2-7; 11 nucleotides line up with TRBD1. The CDR3 runs 15 residues. V lost 7 bases and J lost 3; bases outside the gene matches: 8. CDR1 and CDR2 from the germline V gene are MNHNY and SVGAGI (reference sequence). The CDR3 reads CASTDSGTGGYEQYF. The CDR3 bases are TGTGCCAGCACCGACTCCGGGACAGGGGGCTACGAGCAGTACTTC.

This clone was counted a few times. The chain joins TRBV7-2 to TRBJ2-5; no reliable D call. Germline V gene lookup returns CDR1 SGHTA and CDR2 FQGNSA. This CDR3 is 14 amino acids long. Trimming removed 1 base at V and 3 bases at J, with 9 bases between. CDR3 in DNA: TGTGCCAGCAGCTTAGGATTTAGTAAAGAGACCCAGTACTTC. It translates to CASSLGFSKETQYF.

In nucleotides, the CDR3 is TGTGCCATCAAGAGGAACAGGGATTCTGGAAACACCATATATTTT. It encodes CAIKRNRDSGNTIYF. The J gene is TRBJ1-3, the V gene TRBV10-3; TRBD1 is a possible D gene (6 bases). CDR1 and CDR2 from the germline V gene are ENHRY and SYGVKD. The V end lost 7 bases, the J end lost 1 base, and 14 bases lay between the germline ends. CDR3 length: 15 amino acids.

This clone was observed a handful of times. The chain has TRBV2 and TRBJ2-3; D might be TRBD2 (5 bases). This CDR3 spans 13 amino acids. Trimming shortened V by 7 bases and J by 0 bases, and 8 bases separated the two germline ends. Germline-derived CDR1 and CDR2 are SNHLY and FYNNEI. The CDR3 loop is CASKTGSTDTQYF. CDR3 nucleotides: TGTGCCAGCAAAACGGGGAGCACAGATACGCAGTATTTT.

This clone was seen more than once but under ten times. V usage is TRBV25-1 and J usage is TRBJ1-6; D not certain. This CDR3 region has 13 residues. Germline CDR1 is MGHDK and CDR2 is SYGVNS. V lost 6 bases to trimming and J lost 5 bases, with 8 bases between them. The CDR3 DNA sequence: TGTGCCAGCAGGGTCATAGATAATTCACCCCTCCACTTT. Amino acids: CASRVIDNSPLHF.

The chain joins TRBV4-2 to TRBJ2-7; a possible D gene is TRBD2 (6 bases). Germline CDR1 LGHNA, CDR2 YNFKEQ. The V end lost 2 bases, the J end lost 2 bases, and 13 bases lay between the germline ends. The CDR3 totals 15 residues. In DNA form, the CDR3 reads TGTGCCAGCAGCCAAACCCCTAGCGAGACCTACGAGCAGTACTTC. This gives the protein CASSQTPSETYEQYF.

CDR3 DNA: TGTGCCAGCAGTTTGGTCGGAGGCACAGATACGCAGTATTTT. Its protein is CASSLVGGTDTQYF. The chain carries TRBV27 and TRBJ2-3; no clear D gene. Germline V gene sequence: CDR1 MNHEY, CDR2 SMNVEV (reference sequence). Between the trimmed V and J ends, which lost 3 bases and 1 base, there was a span of 8 bases. The CDR3 contains 14 residues.

The chain employs TRBV5-4 and TRBJ2-3; 10 bases align to TRBD1. CDR1 is SGHNT, CDR2 YYREEE, per germline (reference sequence). V was clipped by 4 bases and J by 3 bases; unmatched bases: 5. This CDR3 comprises 15 residues. The CDR3 loop is CASSATGGETDTQYF. CDR3 nucleotide sequence: TGTGCCAGCAGCGCGACAGGGGGCGAGACAGATACGCAGTATTTT.

The V call is TRBV19, the J call TRBJ1-1; TRBD1 is a possible D gene (5 bases). Per the germline V gene, CDR1 is LNHDA and CDR2 is SQIVND (reference sequence). The CDR3 consists of 13 residues. The germline V and J ends were trimmed by 5 bases and 5 bases, with 12 bases remaining between them. CDR3 DNA sequence: TGTGCCAGTAGTGACTCAGGGAGGACTGAAGCTTTCTTT. Amino acids: CASSDSGRTEAFF. Filled out from reference TRBV19 and TRBJ1-1, the complete variable domain reads DGGITQSPKYLFRKEGQNVTLSCEQNLNHDAMYWYRQDPGQGLRLIYYSQIVNDFQKGDIAEGYSVSREKKESFPLTVTSAQKNPTAFYLCASSDSGRTEAFFGQGTRLTVV.

The chain uses TRBV19 and TRBJ2-2; no definite D call. CDR1 is LNHDA and CDR2 is SQIVND in the germline V gene (reference sequence). Trimming shortened V by 7 bases and J by 1 base, and 10 bases separated the two germline ends. This CDR3 spans 14 amino acids. The CDR3 bases are TGTGCCAGTATTGCGATGAGGAACACCGGGGAGCTGTTTTTT. Protein: CASIAMRNTGELFF.

Only a few counts were recorded for this clone. This chain joins TRBV5-4 and TRBJ1-1; TRBD1 aligns across 8 bases. Trimming cost V 3 bases and J 6 bases; bases outside gene matches: 7. CDR3 size: 14 residues. Germline V gene sequence: CDR1 SGHNT, CDR2 YYREEE (reference sequence). The CDR3 DNA sequence: TGTGCCAGCAGCTACCGGGACAGGCTTTCTGAAGCTTTCTTT. Translation gives CASSYRDRLSEAFF. Together with reference TRBV5-4 and TRBJ1-1, the CDR3 gives the full variable domain: ETGVTQSPTHLIKTRGQQVTLRCSSQSGHNTVSWYQQALGQGPQFIFQYYREEENGRGNFPPRFSGLQFPNYSSELNVNALELDDSALYLCASSYRDRLSEAFFGQGTRLTVV.

The chain carries TRBV7-2 and TRBJ1-1; 10 bases align to TRBD1. After removal of 5 bases from V and 11 bases from J, the junction contained 8 bases not matched to a gene. CDR3 length: 13 residues. Germline loops: CDR1 SGHTA, CDR2 FQGNSA. The CDR3 spells CASSQFDRGRAFF. The CDR3 DNA sequence: TGTGCCAGCAGCCAATTTGACAGGGGGCGTGCTTTCTTT.

The gene calls are TRBV5-5 and TRBJ2-7; 13 bases map to TRBD2. Germline assignment: CDR1 SGHKS and CDR2 YYEKEE (reference sequence). The CDR3 is 15 residues long. Trimming cost V 1 base and J 4 bases; bases outside gene matches: 2. The CDR3 nucleotides read TGTGCCAGCAGCTTGTGGACTAGCGGGAGATACGAGCAGTACTTC. Protein: CASSLWTSGRYEQYF. Full variable domain (remainder filled in from reference TRBV5-5 and TRBJ2-7): DAGVTQSPTHLIKTRGQQVTLRCSPISGHKSVSWYQQVLGQGPQFIFQYYEKEERGRGNFPDRFSARQFPNYSSELNVNALLLGDSALYLCASSLWTSGRYEQYFGPGTRLTVT.

The V and J genes are TRBV5-1 and TRBJ1-2, with TRBD1 matching over 11 bases. Trimming cost V 5 bases and J 6 bases; bases outside gene matches: 3. Germline V CDR1 and CDR2: SGHRS, YFSETQ. The CDR3 runs to 13 residues. CDR3 bases: TGCGCCAGCAGTGGACAGGGGGCTGATGGCTACACCTTC. This gives the protein CASSGQGADGYTF.